Below, one T cell receptor beta chain is given with its context. The antigen remains undetermined. The germline V gene has CDR1 SQVTM and CDR2 ANQGSEA. CDR3 length: 13 residues. PCR employed 60 Vbeta and 13 Jbeta primers. Clones were sequenced by immunoSEQ multiplex PCR, and TCRdb holds only the in-frame ones, with some missing. The table lists some 200,000 clones, roughly 80% of them singletons. The data belong to a study of cytomegalovirus exposure and HLA in healthy donors. Study-wide results and caveats: Upon later analysis, HLA-associated TCR beta chains proved more clonally expanded than other, equally common chains.

The clonotype was recovered from a middle-aged man in good health and CMV-seronegative. V gene TRBV29-1 combines with J gene TRBJ2-5; 9 nucleotides align to TRBD1. The assigned J gene may be wrong: the sequence end matches TRBJ2-7 better. Sequencing used PBMCs. The CDR3 sequence is CSVVGTGTYEQYF. The CDR3 bases are TGCAGCGTTGTGGGGACAGGGACGTACGAGCAGTACTTC.